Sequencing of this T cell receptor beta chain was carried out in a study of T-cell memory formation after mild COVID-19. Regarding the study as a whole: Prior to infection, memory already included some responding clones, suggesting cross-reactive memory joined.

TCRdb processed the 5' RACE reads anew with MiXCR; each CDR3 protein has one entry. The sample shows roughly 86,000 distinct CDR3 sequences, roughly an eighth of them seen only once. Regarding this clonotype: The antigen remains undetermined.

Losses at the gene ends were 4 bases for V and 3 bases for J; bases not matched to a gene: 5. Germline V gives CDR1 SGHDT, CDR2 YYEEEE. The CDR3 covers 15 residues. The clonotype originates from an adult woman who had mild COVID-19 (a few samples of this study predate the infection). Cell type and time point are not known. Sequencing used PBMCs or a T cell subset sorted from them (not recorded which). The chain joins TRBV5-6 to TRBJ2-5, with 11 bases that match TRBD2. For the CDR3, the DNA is TGTGCCAGCAGCGCCATGACTAGCGGGAAAGAGACCCAGTACTTC. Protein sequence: CASSAMTSGKETQYF.